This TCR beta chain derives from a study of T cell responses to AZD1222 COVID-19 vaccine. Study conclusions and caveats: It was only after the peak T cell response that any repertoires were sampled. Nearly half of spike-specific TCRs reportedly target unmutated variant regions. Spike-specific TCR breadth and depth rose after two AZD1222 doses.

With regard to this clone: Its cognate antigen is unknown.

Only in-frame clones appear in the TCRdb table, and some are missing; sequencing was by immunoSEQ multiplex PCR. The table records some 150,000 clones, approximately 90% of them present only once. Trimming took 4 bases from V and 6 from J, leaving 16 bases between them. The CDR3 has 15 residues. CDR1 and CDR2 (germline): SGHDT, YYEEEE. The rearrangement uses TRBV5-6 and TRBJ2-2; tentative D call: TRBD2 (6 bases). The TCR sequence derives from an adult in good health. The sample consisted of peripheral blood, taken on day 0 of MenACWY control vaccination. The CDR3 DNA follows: TGTGCCAGCAGCCCGGAGCTAGCGAGGGCCGGGGAGCTGTTTTTT. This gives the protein CASSPELARAGELFF.